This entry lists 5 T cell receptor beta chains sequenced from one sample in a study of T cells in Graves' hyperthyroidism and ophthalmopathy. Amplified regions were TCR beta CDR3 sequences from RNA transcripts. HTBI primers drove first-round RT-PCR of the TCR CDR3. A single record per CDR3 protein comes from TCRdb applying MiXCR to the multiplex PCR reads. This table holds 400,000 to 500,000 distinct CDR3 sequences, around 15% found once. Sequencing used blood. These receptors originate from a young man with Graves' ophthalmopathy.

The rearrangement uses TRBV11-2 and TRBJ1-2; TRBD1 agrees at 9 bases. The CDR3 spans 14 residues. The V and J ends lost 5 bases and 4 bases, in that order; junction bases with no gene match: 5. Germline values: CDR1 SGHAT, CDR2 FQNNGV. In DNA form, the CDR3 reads TGTGCCAGCAGCCCGGAGGGACAGGGCTATGGCTACACCTTC. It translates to CASSPEGQGYGYTF.

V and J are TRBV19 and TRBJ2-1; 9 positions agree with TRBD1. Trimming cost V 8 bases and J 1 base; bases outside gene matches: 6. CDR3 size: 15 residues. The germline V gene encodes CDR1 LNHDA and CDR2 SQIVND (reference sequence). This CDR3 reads CASGTGWGSYNEQFF. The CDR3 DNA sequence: TGTGCCAGTGGGACAGGGTGGGGATCCTACAATGAGCAGTTCTTC.

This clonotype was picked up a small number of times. In DNA, the CDR3 is TGTGCCAGCATGAATGGCTATGAAAAACTGTTTTTT. Translating gives CASMNGYEKLFF. J is TRBJ1-4 and V is TRBV2, with D uncertain. The CDR3 runs to 12 residues. Deletions cut 7 bases from V and 6 bases from J, with 9 bases between. CDR1 SNHLY and CDR2 FYNNEI come from the germline V gene.

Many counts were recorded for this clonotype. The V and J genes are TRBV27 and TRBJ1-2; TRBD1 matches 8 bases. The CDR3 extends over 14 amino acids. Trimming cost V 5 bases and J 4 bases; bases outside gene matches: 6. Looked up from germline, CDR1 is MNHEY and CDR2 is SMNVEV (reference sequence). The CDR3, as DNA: TGTGCCAGCAGTCCGCGGGGACAGGCCTATGGCTACACCTTC. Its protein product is CASSPRGQAYGYTF.

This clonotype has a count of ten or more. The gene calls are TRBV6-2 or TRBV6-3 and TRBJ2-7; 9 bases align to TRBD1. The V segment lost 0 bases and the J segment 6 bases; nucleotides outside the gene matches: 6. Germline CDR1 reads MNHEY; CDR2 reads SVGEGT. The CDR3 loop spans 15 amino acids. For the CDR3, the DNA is TGTGCCAGCAGTTACTCGGTGACAGGGGGTCTCGAGCAGTACTTC. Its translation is CASSYSVTGGLEQYF.